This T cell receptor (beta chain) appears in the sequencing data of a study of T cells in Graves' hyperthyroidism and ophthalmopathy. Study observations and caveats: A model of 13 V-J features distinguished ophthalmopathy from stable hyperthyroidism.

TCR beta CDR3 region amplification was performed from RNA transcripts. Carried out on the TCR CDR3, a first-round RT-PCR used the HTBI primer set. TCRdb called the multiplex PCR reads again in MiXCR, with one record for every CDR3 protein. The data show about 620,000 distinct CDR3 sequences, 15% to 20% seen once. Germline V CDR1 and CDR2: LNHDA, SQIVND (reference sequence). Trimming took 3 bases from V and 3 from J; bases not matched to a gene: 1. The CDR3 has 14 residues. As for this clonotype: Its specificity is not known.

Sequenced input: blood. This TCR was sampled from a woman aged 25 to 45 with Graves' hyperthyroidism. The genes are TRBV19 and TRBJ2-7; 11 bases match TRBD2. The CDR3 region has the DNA TGTGCCAGTAGTATCGGGACTAGCGGCTACGAGCAGTACTTC. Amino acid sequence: CASSIGTSGYEQYF.